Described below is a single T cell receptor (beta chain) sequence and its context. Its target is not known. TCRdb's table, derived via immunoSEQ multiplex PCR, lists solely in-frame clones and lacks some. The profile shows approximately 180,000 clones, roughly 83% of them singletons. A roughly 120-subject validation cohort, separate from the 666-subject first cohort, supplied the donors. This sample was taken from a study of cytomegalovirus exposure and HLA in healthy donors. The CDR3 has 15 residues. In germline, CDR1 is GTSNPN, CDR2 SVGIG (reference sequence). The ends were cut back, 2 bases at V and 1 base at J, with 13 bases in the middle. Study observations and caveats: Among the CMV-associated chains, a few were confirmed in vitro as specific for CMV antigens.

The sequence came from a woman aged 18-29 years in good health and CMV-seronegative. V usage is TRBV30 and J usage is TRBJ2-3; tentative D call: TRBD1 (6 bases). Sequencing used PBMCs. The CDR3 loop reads CAWSKQGGGTDTQYF. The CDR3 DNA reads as TGTGCCTGGAGTAAACAGGGTGGTGGCACAGATACGCAGTATTTT. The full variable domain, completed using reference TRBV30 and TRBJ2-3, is SQTIHQWPATLVQPVGSPLSLECTVEGTSNPNLYWYRQAAGRGLQLLFYSVGIGQISSEVPQNLSASRPQDRQFILSSKKLLLSDSGFYLCAWSKQGGGTDTQYFGPGTRLTVL.